The 19 T cell receptor beta chains in this list originate from one sample, sequenced in a study of PD-1 blockade in classical Hodgkin lymphoma. As for time point: cycle 4 day 1 (C4D1), after less than seven weeks of nivolumab. Following autologous stem cell transplantation, relapse occurred in every patient, and exposure to brentuximab vedotin varied. Some clones are missing from TCRdb's copy, which holds only in-frame ones; the method was immunoSEQ multiplex PCR. Of roughly 50,000 clones detected, approximately 89% appear once; the ten largest clones hold 6.5% to 8.5%. The sample in question was peripheral blood mononuclear cells (PBMCs), obtained before the fourth cycle of nivolumab. The receptors were sampled from a human donor with classical Hodgkin lymphoma.

This chain links TRBV29-1 with TRBJ2-7, with D tentatively TRBD1 (5 bases). The CDR3 runs 13 residues. Trimming took off 0 bases at V and 3 bases at J, with 9 bases between the two ends. Germline V gives CDR1 SQVTM, CDR2 ANQGSEA. CDR3 sequence reads: CSVEDGQGYEQYF. The CDR3 region has the DNA TGCAGCGTTGAAGACGGGCAGGGCTACGAGCAGTACTTC.

This rearrangement joins TRBV27 to TRBJ2-1, with 11 bases matching TRBD2. J gave up 5 bases and V 2 bases, and 5 bases lay outside the gene matches. Germline V gene sequence: CDR1 MNHEY, CDR2 SMNVEV (reference sequence). This CDR3 region has 16 residues. The CDR3 region is CASSLPGLAGNNEQFF. CDR3 coding DNA: TGTGCCAGCAGTTTACCTGGACTAGCGGGTAACAATGAGCAGTTCTTC.

J is TRBJ2-3 and V is TRBV7-9; D possibly corresponds to TRBD1 (6 bases). This CDR3 has 16 amino acids. V was trimmed by 1 base and J by 5 bases, leaving 16 bases between them. Germline values: CDR1 SEHNR, CDR2 FQNEAQ (reference sequence). The CDR3 sequence is CASSLGLGAEEDTQYF. The CDR3 coding sequence is TGTGCCAGCAGCTTAGGTTTGGGGGCCGAAGAAGATACGCAGTATTTT.

The V and J genes are TRBV18 and TRBJ1-1; D may be TRBD1 (6 bases). Germline-derived CDR1 and CDR2 are KGHSH and LQKENI. The V end lost 3 bases, the J end lost 6 bases, and 14 bases lay between the germline ends. This CDR3 spans 14 amino acids. The CDR3 DNA sequence: TGTGCCAGCTCACCCCGTCAGGGGTTACCTGAAGCTTTCTTT. It is translated as CASSPRQGLPEAFF.

The rearrangement joins TRBV27 to TRBJ2-3; 8 nucleotides align to TRBD2. With 3 bases clipped from V and 0 bases from J, the junction kept 5 bases outside the gene matches. CDR1 is MNHEY, CDR2 SMNVEV, per germline (reference sequence). The CDR3 sequence is 16 residues long. CDR3 region: CASSLVLAVSTDTQYF. The CDR3 bases are TGTGCCAGCAGTTTGGTACTAGCGGTGAGCACAGATACGCAGTATTTT.

The V call is TRBV13, the J call TRBJ1-2; the D gene is possibly TRBD1 (6 bases). Trimming took 0 bases from V and 8 from J, leaving 10 bases between them. The CDR3 runs 13 residues. Germline V gene sequence: CDR1 PRHDT, CDR2 FYEKMQ (reference sequence). The CDR3 bases are TGTGCCAGCAGCTTAGGCAGGGGCACCGGCTACACCTTC. Amino acids: CASSLGRGTGYTF.

The chain carries TRBV29-1 and TRBJ2-7, with 7 bases that match TRBD1. The CDR3 extends over 13 amino acids. Germline V CDR1 and CDR2: SQVTM, ANQGSEA. V trimming: 2 bases; J trimming: 1 base; junction bases outside the gene matches: 2. In nucleotides, the CDR3 is TGCAGCGTTGAACGGACAGGATCCTACGAGCAGTACTTC. Its protein product is CSVERTGSYEQYF.

V and J are TRBV4-1 and TRBJ2-1; no clear D gene. Trimming shortened V by 0 bases and J by 8 bases, and 8 bases separated the two germline ends. Germline loops: CDR1 MGHRA, CDR2 YSYEKL. The length of the CDR3 is 13 residues. CDR3 in amino acids: CASSQDRYDEQFF. CDR3 sequence (DNA): TGCGCCAGCAGCCAAGATAGGTACGATGAGCAGTTCTTC.

With respect to this clone: At one end the junction does not follow the germline gene, possibly because of a read error. This chain links TRBV12-5 with TRBJ2-3, with a possible D match to TRBD2 (6 bases). Germline V lookup: CDR1 LGHNT, CDR2 FRNRAP. This CDR3 comprises 12 residues. CDR3 region: CASGFAGLLLHF. The CDR3 DNA is TGTGCTAGTGGTTTCGCGGGACTCCTCTTGCATTTT.

The chain employs TRBV15 and TRBJ1-2; a weak D match, TRBD1 (5 bases). The CDR3 runs to 17 residues. The V end was cut by 4 bases, the J end by 4 bases, with 22 bases between. CDR1 and CDR2 from the germline V gene are LNHNV and YYDKDF (reference sequence). DNA for the CDR3: TGTGCCACCAGCATTGGGGGACGGTGTGGAAAGACCTATGGCTACACCTTC. Translated, it gives CATSIGGRCGKTYGYTF. The variable domain in full, completed from reference TRBV15 and TRBJ1-2, reads DAMVIQNPRYQVTQFGKPVTLSCSQTLNHNVMYWYQQKSSQAPKLLFHYYDKDFNNEADTPDNFQSRRPNTSFCFLDIRSPGLGDTAMYLCATSIGGRCGKTYGYTFGSGTRLTVV.

The V and J genes are TRBV5-6 and TRBJ2-7; TRBD2 matches 11 bases. This CDR3 has 14 amino acids. The V gene end was trimmed by 3 bases and the J gene end by 3 bases; junction bases not matched to a gene: 2. Germline-derived CDR1 and CDR2 are SGHDT and YYEEEE. Written as DNA, the CDR3 is TGTGCCAGCAGCTCGGGACTAGCGGTCTACGAGCAGTACTTC. Amino acid sequence: CASSSGLAVYEQYF.

The V and J genes are TRBV6-5 and TRBJ2-3, with D perhaps matching TRBD1 (5 bases). V lost 5 bases and J 7 bases, leaving 10 bases between the germline ends. Germline CDR1 MNHEY, CDR2 SVGAGI. The CDR3 is made up of 12 amino acids. The CDR3 protein is CASSTGQYTQYF. The DNA for the CDR3 is TGTGCCAGCAGTACAGGACAATATACGCAGTATTTT.

The chain recombines TRBV19 with TRBJ2-1; weak D call: TRBD2 (6 bases). Germline CDR1 LNHDA, CDR2 SQIVND (reference sequence). V lost 5 bases and J lost 4, with 18 bases in between. The CDR3 spans 16 residues. CDR3 loop: CASSPYPRGLYNEQFF. The CDR3 bases are TGTGCCAGTAGTCCCTATCCCCGGGGGTTATACAATGAGCAGTTCTTC.

This clone was seen once. The rearrangement uses TRBV5-1 and TRBJ2-1, with D tentatively TRBD1 (6 bases). This CDR3 contains 17 residues. V dropped 4 bases and J dropped 4 bases, with 21 bases sitting between them. Germline values: CDR1 SGHRS, CDR2 YFSETQ. The CDR3 DNA follows: TGCGCCAGCAGCCAGGCATCACAGGGAGAGGGTTACAATGAGCAGTTCTTC. This gives the protein CASSQASQGEGYNEQFF.

The J gene is TRBJ1-4, the V gene TRBV7-9, with D uncertain. V was cut by 5 bases and J by 8 bases, with 15 bases left in between. The germline gives CDR1 SEHNR, CDR2 FQNEAQ (reference sequence). The CDR3 is made up of 14 amino acids. Here the CDR3 reads CASSITLGREKLFF. CDR3 nucleotides: TGTGCCAGCAGCATTACTCTAGGGCGGGAAAAACTGTTTTTT.

This clone came up a few times. CDR3 sequence: CSVETTSGREQYF. CDR3 sequence (DNA): TGCAGCGTTGAGACGACTAGCGGGAGGGAGCAGTATTTT. The chain combines TRBV29-1 with TRBJ2-3; 14 bases agree with TRBD2. V lost 3 bases to trimming and J lost 11 bases; unmatched junction nucleotides: 4. The CDR3 has 13 amino acids. Germline CDR1 and CDR2: SQVTM and ANQGSEA.

The chain links TRBV5-1 to TRBJ2-2; D not resolved. Germline V gene data show CDR1 as SGHRS and CDR2 as YFSETQ. This CDR3 region has 15 residues. V was shortened by 1 base and J by 1 base, with 8 bases between the two germline ends. Here the CDR3 reads CASSLFPENTGELFF. The CDR3 DNA follows: TGCGCCAGCAGCTTGTTTCCCGAGAACACCGGGGAGCTGTTTTTT. The variable domain in full, completed from reference TRBV5-1 and TRBJ2-2, reads KAGVTQTPRYLIKTRGQQVTLSCSPISGHRSVSWYQQTPGQGLQFLFEYFSETQRNKGNFPGRFSGRQFSNSRSEMNVSTLELGDSALYLCASSLFPENTGELFFGEGSRLTVL.

The chain has TRBV7-9 and TRBJ2-6, with 8 bases lining up with TRBD1. The V and J ends lost 3 bases and 1 base, in that order; junction bases with no gene match: 8. The CDR3 has 18 amino acids. The germline gives CDR1 SEHNR, CDR2 FQNEAQ (reference sequence). CDR3: CASSFLGTGLSGANVLTF. The CDR3 region has the DNA TGTGCCAGCAGCTTTTTAGGGACAGGCCTTTCTGGGGCCAACGTCCTGACTTTC.

As regards this clone: Other DNA variants within this sample encode the same CDR3. The rearrangement links TRBV19 to TRBJ2-2; no definite D call. Germline-derived CDR1 and CDR2 are LNHDA and SQIVND (reference sequence). V lost 3 bases and J 4 bases, leaving 6 bases between the germline ends. The CDR3 is 13 residues long. The CDR3 DNA reads as TGTGCCAGTAGTATTGGAAGCACCGGGGAGCTGTTTTTT. Translated: CASSIGSTGELFF.